This entry lists 9 T cell receptor beta chains sequenced from one sample in a study of blood T cell repertoires in COVID-19. TCRdb's table, derived via immunoSEQ multiplex PCR, lists solely in-frame clones and lacks some. The sample comprises 170,000 or so clones, over 80% of which are singletons, and about 7% rests with the top ten. Sequenced material: peripheral blood. The receptors come from a woman aged 40 to 50 with COVID-19, enrolled during active disease.

The chain is built from TRBV3-1 (or the pseudogene TRBV3-2) and TRBJ1-5, with 9 bases lining up with TRBD1. CDR1 and CDR2 (germline): LGHDT, YNNKEL (reference sequence). V dropped 5 bases and J dropped 0; count of bases not matched to a gene: 8. The CDR3 length is 17 residues. The CDR3 region is CASSGGQGLYSNQPQHF. As DNA, the CDR3 is TGTGCCAGCAGCGGGGGACAGGGACTCTATAGCAATCAGCCCCAGCATTTT.

This clone was found a few times. The J gene is TRBJ2-5, the V gene TRBV15; 8 bases align to TRBD1. The CDR3 runs 16 residues. In germline, CDR1 is LNHNV, CDR2 YYDKDF (reference sequence). J lost 4 bases, V lost 4 bases, and 11 bases had no gene match. Here the CDR3 reads CATSTPQGAFRETQYF. The CDR3 DNA reads TGTGCCACCAGCACCCCCCAGGGGGCGTTCCGAGAGACCCAGTACTTC.

This chain joins TRBV24-1 and TRBJ2-3; 14 bases are a match to TRBD2. The germline CDR1 and CDR2 sequences are KGHDR and SFDVKD. The CDR3 covers 15 residues. V shed 10 bases, J shed 0 bases, and the junction held 2 bases outside the gene matches. The CDR3 is CATGTSGGSTDTQYF. DNA of the CDR3: TGTGCCACTGGGACTAGCGGGGGAAGCACAGATACGCAGTATTTT.

This clone was seen a single time. The rearrangement uses TRBV23-1 and TRBJ2-1; 9 nucleotides line up with TRBD1. TRBV23-1 is placed among ORFs of uncertain function. The CDR3 is 18 amino acids. V dropped 4 bases and J dropped 2; count of bases not matched to a gene: 12. CDR3 nucleotides: TGCGCCAGCAGTCCGCATCCGGGACAGGGTTTCCCCTACAATGAGCAGTTCTTC. Encoded protein: CASSPHPGQGFPYNEQFF.

The V gene is TRBV10-1, the J gene TRBJ1-1; 11 bases align to TRBD1. The CDR3 is 15 residues long. V was pared by 6 bases and J by 5 bases, with 8 bases of the junction left unmatched. CDR1 WNHNN and CDR2 SYGVQD come from the germline V gene (reference sequence). In nucleotides, the CDR3 is TGCGCCAGCAGACCCACCGGGACAGGGGGAACTGAAGCTTTCTTT. This sequence encodes CASRPTGTGGTEAFF.

The chain employs TRBV7-2 and TRBJ1-6; 11 bases align to TRBD1. Losses at the gene ends were 6 bases for V and 7 bases for J; bases not matched to a gene: 11. Per the germline V gene, CDR1 is SGHTA and CDR2 is FQGNSA. The CDR3 runs 17 residues. The CDR3 loop reads CASRSLTGTGGNSPLHF. For the CDR3, the DNA is TGTGCCAGCAGGTCTCTTACCGGGACAGGGGGGAATTCACCCCTCCACTTT.

The V gene is TRBV14, the J gene TRBJ1-6; D is uncertain. The ends were cut back, 2 bases at V and 7 bases at J, with 6 bases in the middle. CDR3 length: 13 residues. Germline V gene sequence: CDR1 SGHDN, CDR2 FVKESK. The CDR3 sequence is CASSQKQNSPLHF. The CDR3, as DNA: TGTGCCAGCAGCCAAAAACAGAATTCACCCCTCCACTTT. Full variable domain (outside the CDR3, taken from reference TRBV14 and TRBJ1-6): EAGVTQFPSHSVIEKGQTVTLRCDPISGHDNLYWYRRVMGKEIKFLLHFVKESKQDESGMPNNRFLAERTGGTYSTLKVQPAELEDSGVYFCASSQKQNSPLHFGNGTRLTVT.

V usage is TRBV5-5 and J usage is TRBJ2-7, with TRBD1 identical over 8 bases. Losses at the gene ends were 4 bases for V and 3 bases for J; bases not matched to a gene: 12. Germline V gives CDR1 SGHKS, CDR2 YYEKEE (reference sequence). CDR3 length: 16 amino acids. CDR3 in DNA: TGTGCCAGCAGCCGTCAGGGGACAGGCCTAGTCTACGAGCAGTACTTC. Residues: CASSRQGTGLVYEQYF.

The rearrangement joins TRBV5-1 to TRBJ2-5, with D maybe TRBD1 (5 bases). V lost 4 bases to trimming and J lost 4 bases, with 11 bases between them. This CDR3 comprises 13 residues. Germline assignment: CDR1 SGHRS and CDR2 YFSETQ. DNA of the CDR3: TGCGCCAGCAGCCCGGGCAGGGTAGAGACCCAGTACTTC. This sequence encodes CASSPGRVETQYF.